The 16 T cell receptor beta chains presented below share a single source sample, sequenced in a study of T cell responses to AZD1222 COVID-19 vaccine. The table came from immunoSEQ multiplex PCR; TCRdb's copy has only in-frame clones and leaves some out. Among 130,000 to 150,000 clones listed, 90% to 95% were seen once. The source was peripheral blood, collected on day 0 of AZD1222 vaccination. The source of these receptors is an adult in good health.

This clone was recorded only once. The chain combines TRBV6-2 or TRBV6-3 with TRBJ2-3; D not resolved. Trimming stripped 2 bases from V and 0 bases from J, with 18 bases between. CDR1 and CDR2 (germline): MNHEY, SVGEGT. The CDR3 has 18 residues. The CDR3 nucleotides are TGTGCCAGCAGTTACGTCCTCTTGAGGCAAACTAGCACAGATACGCAGTATTTT. As protein: CASSYVLLRQTSTDTQYF.

The chain is built from TRBV2 and TRBJ1-3; D might be TRBD1 (6 bases). This CDR3 is built from 13 residues. Germline CDR1 and CDR2: SNHLY and FYNNEI. Deletions cut 4 bases from V and 5 bases from J, with 9 bases between. CDR3 nucleotides: TGTGCCAGCAGTGGGGACACCCGAAACACCATATATTTT. Its translation: CASSGDTRNTIYF.

This clone was seen only once. The CDR3 DNA reads as TGTGCCAGCAGCTTAGAGGCGCCAGGGGATTCACCCCTCCACTTT. It specifies CASSLEAPGDSPLHF. This chain links TRBV7-2 with TRBJ1-6, with D perhaps matching TRBD1 (6 bases). The ends were cut back, 1 base at V and 8 bases at J, with 12 bases in the middle. This CDR3 comprises 15 residues. From germline, CDR1 is SGHTA and CDR2 FQGNSA.

This clone has just one count. V gene TRBV9 combines with J gene TRBJ2-3; D may correspond to TRBD1 or TRBD2 (5 bases each). The V end lost 2 bases, the J end lost 0 bases, and 7 bases lay between the germline ends. CDR1 is SGDLS and CDR2 is YYNGEE in the germline V gene. CDR3 length equals 14 residues. The CDR3 loop is CASSVGTSTDTQYF. CDR3 DNA: TGTGCCAGCAGCGTTGGGACCAGCACAGATACGCAGTATTTT.

The CDR3 region has the DNA TGTGCCAGCAGTTCATTGGGTCAGGGCTATGGCTACACCTTC. Translating gives CASSSLGQGYGYTF. The chain joins TRBV28 to TRBJ1-2, with D tentatively TRBD1 (5 bases). The CDR3 contains 14 residues. Deletions cut 4 bases from V and 4 bases from J, with 13 bases between. CDR1 and CDR2 (germline): MDHEN, SYDVKM.

This chain uses TRBV10-3 with TRBJ2-7, with 9 bases fitting TRBD2. This CDR3 has 14 residues. The germline V gene encodes CDR1 ENHRY and CDR2 SYGVKD. With 7 bases clipped from V and 2 bases from J, the junction kept 6 bases outside the gene matches. The CDR3 sequence is CAITSGTETYEQYF. The CDR3 DNA is TGTGCCATCACTAGCGGGACCGAGACCTACGAGCAGTACTTC.

This clone was counted between two and nine times. The chain carries TRBV6-6 and TRBJ1-5, with D possibly being TRBD1 (5 bases). The CDR3 is 13 residues long. Germline V gives CDR1 MNHNY, CDR2 SVGAGI (reference sequence). With 8 bases removed from V and 4 bases from J, the gap between germline ends came to 12 bases. CDR3 nucleotides: TGTGCCAGCCGACAGACGAGGAATCAGCCCCAGCATTTT. Encoded protein: CASRQTRNQPQHF.

Remarks on this clone: Other nucleotide sequences in the sample specify the same CDR3. J is TRBJ2-3 and V is TRBV6-5; perhaps TRBD2 as D (5 bases). Between the trimmed V and J ends, which lost 7 bases and 0 bases, there was a span of 5 bases. The CDR3 consists of 12 residues. Germline CDR1 is MNHEY and CDR2 is SVGAGI. The CDR3 DNA is TGTGCCAGCACGGGGAGCACAGATACGCAGTATTTT. Its protein product is CASTGSTDTQYF.

The chain couples TRBV6-5 to TRBJ1-2; D is perhaps TRBD1 (6 bases). Germline V gene lookup returns CDR1 MNHEY and CDR2 SVGAGI. CDR3 length: 14 amino acids. V was pared by 7 bases and J by 7 bases, with 19 bases between. This CDR3 is CASNIGQPSTGYTF. CDR3 nucleotide sequence: TGTGCCAGCAACATAGGACAGCCCTCTACTGGCTACACCTTC.

This clone is a singleton in its sample. The V gene is TRBV29-1, the J gene TRBJ2-1; D call uncertain. The germline CDR1 and CDR2 sequences are SQVTM and ANQGSEA. V gave up 5 bases and J gave up 9 bases, with 17 bases separating them. The CDR3 is made up of 13 amino acids. Here the CDR3 DNA reads TGCAGCGTTAAAGTTGGAAGGGTCGGTGAGCAGTTCTTC. Its protein is CSVKVGRVGEQFF.

The chain recombines TRBV5-4 with TRBJ2-2, with no clear D. The length of the CDR3 is 14 residues. The germline V gene encodes CDR1 SGHNT and CDR2 YYREEE (reference sequence). V shed 5 bases and J shed 6 bases, with 14 bases lying between them. The CDR3 spells CASRPYRNSGELFF. DNA of the CDR3: TGTGCCAGCAGGCCTTACCGAAATTCCGGGGAGCTGTTTTTT.

The chain recombines TRBV29-1 with TRBJ1-2; D unclear. This CDR3 has 12 residues. Trimming stripped 7 bases from V and 7 bases from J, with 16 bases between. Germline V gives CDR1 SQVTM, CDR2 ANQGSEA. The CDR3 coding sequence is TGCAGCGGCGGCGACAATCTAGTTGGCTACACCTTC. Translation: CSGGDNLVGYTF.

V gene TRBV28 combines with J gene TRBJ1-2; D is perhaps TRBD1 (6 bases). Looked up from germline, CDR1 is MDHEN and CDR2 is SYDVKM. V gave up 1 base and J gave up 6 bases, with 12 bases separating them. The CDR3 is made up of 14 amino acids. In DNA form, the CDR3 reads TGTGCCAGCAGTTTATTGACCACAGGGCATGGCTACACCTTC. Amino acids: CASSLLTTGHGYTF.

This chain links TRBV15 with TRBJ1-5, with no clear D. Trimming took off 3 bases at V and 1 base at J, with 10 bases between the two ends. Germline V gives CDR1 LNHNV, CDR2 YYDKDF (reference sequence). This CDR3 comprises 15 residues. The DNA for the CDR3 is TGTGCCACCAGCAGGGGAATAGGGAGCAATCAGCCCCAGCATTTT. This gives the protein CATSRGIGSNQPQHF.

This clone showed up just a few times. This rearrangement joins TRBV19 to TRBJ1-6; TRBD1 matches 10 bases. Unmatched junction bases numbered 3, after V lost 4 bases and J lost 9 bases. The CDR3 loop spans 14 amino acids. The germline V gene encodes CDR1 LNHDA and CDR2 SQIVND (reference sequence). Here the CDR3 DNA reads TGTGCCAGTAGTAGGGACAGGGGAGTTTCACCCCTCCACTTT. This codes for CASSRDRGVSPLHF.

The genes are TRBV4-1 and TRBJ2-3; a weak D match, TRBD2 (6 bases). The germline V and J ends were trimmed by 4 bases and 0 bases, with 8 bases remaining between them. This CDR3 is built from 14 residues. Germline CDR1 reads MGHRA; CDR2 reads YSYEKL. CDR3 sequence: CASSPGLSTDTQYF. Written as DNA, the CDR3 is TGCGCCAGCAGCCCAGGACTAAGCACAGATACGCAGTATTTT.